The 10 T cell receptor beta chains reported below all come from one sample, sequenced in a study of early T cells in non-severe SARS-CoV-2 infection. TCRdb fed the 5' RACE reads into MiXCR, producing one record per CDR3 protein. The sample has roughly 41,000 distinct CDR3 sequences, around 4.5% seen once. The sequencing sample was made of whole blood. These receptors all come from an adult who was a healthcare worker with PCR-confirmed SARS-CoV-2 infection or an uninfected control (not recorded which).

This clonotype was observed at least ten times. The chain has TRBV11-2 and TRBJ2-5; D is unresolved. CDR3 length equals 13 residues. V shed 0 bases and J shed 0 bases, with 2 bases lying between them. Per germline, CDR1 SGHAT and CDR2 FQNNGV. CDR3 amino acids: CASSLDDQETQYF. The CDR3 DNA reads TGTGCCAGCAGCTTAGATGACCAAGAGACCCAGTACTTC.

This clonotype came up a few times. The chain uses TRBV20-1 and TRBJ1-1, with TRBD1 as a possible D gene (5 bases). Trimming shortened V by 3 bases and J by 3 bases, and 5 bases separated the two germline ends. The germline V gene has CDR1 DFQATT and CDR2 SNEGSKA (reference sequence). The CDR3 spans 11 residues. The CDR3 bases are TGCAGTGCTAGGGGGGACACTGAAGCTTTCTTT. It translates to CSARGDTEAFF.

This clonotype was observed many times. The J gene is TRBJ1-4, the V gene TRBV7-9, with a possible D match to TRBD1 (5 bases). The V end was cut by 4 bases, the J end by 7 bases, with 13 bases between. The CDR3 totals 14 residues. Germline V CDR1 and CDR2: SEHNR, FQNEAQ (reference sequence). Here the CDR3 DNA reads TGTGCCAGCAGCTCTTCAGGGTTAGGTGAAAAACTGTTTTTT. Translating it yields CASSSSGLGEKLFF.

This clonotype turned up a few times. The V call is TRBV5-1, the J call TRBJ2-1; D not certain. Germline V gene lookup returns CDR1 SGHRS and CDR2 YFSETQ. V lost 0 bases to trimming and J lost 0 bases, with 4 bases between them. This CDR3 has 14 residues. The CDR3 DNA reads TGCGCCAGCAGCTTGGAGAGCTCCTACAATGAGCAGTTCTTC. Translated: CASSLESSYNEQFF.

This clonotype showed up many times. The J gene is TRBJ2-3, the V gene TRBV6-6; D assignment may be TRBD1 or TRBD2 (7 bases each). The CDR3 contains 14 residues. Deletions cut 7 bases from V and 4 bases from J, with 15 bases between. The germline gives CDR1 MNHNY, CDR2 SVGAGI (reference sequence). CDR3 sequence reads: CASTHAGGADTQYF. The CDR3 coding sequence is TGTGCCAGCACCCACGCAGGGGGGGCAGATACGCAGTATTTT.

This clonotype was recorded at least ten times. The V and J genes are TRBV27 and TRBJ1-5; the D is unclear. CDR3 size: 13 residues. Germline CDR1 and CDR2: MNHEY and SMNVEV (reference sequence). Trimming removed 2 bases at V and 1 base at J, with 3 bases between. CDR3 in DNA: TGTGCCAGCAGTTTAGGGAGCAATCAGCCCCAGCATTTT. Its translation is CASSLGSNQPQHF.

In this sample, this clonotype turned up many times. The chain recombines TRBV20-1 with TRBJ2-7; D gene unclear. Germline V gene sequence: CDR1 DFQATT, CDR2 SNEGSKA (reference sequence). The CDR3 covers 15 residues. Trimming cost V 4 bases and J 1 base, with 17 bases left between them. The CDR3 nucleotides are TGCAGTGCTATAACTACACGGAGAGGTTCCTACGAGCAGTACTTC. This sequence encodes CSAITTRRGSYEQYF.

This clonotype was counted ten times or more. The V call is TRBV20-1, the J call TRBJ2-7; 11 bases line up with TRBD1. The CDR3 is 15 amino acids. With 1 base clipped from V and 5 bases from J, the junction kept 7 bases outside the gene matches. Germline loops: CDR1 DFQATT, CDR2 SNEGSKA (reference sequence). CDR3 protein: CSARAWGQGDDEQYF. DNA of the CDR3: TGCAGTGCTAGAGCTTGGGGACAGGGGGACGACGAGCAGTACTTC.

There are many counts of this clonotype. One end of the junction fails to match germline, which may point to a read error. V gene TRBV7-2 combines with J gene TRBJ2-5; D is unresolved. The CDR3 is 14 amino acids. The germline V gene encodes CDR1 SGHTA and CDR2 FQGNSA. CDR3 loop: CASSLGSSQQTQYF. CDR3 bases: TGTGCCAGCAGCTTAGGGTCCTCCCAACAGACCCAGTACTTC.

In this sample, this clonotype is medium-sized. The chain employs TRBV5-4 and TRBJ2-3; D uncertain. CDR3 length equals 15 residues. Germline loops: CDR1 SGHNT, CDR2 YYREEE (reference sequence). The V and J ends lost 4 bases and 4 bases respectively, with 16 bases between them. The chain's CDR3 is CASSRASSPPDTQYF. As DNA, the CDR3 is TGTGCCAGCAGCCGGGCCTCATCTCCGCCAGATACGCAGTATTTT.